A single sample gave rise to the 6 T cell receptor beta chains below, sequenced in a study of blood T cell repertoires in COVID-19. The data were produced by immunoSEQ multiplex PCR, yet TCRdb's version contains in-frame clones alone and is incomplete. The repertoire holds about 75,000 clones, with 88% as singletons. Sequencing input: peripheral blood. The source is a human donor in a cohort sampled during active COVID-19.

The CDR3 DNA is TGTGCCAGCAGTGCTAGACAGGGGTCCGTAGCTCCTACGAGGCAGTACTTC. Encoded protein: CASSARQGSVAPTRQYF. V is TRBV27 and J is TRBJ2-7, with 8 bases identical to TRBD1. Germline CDR1 MNHEY, CDR2 SMNVEV (reference sequence). CDR3 length: 17 amino acids. The junction had 21 bases not matched to a gene; V was cut back by 5 bases and J by 9 bases.

The chain carries TRBV7-2 and TRBJ1-1; 8 bases agree with TRBD1. The V gene end was trimmed by 3 bases and the J gene end by 1 base; junction bases not matched to a gene: 1. The CDR3 has 14 amino acids. CDR1 and CDR2 (germline): SGHTA, FQGNSA. The CDR3 loop reads CASSFGQGNTEAFF. The CDR3 DNA follows: TGTGCCAGCAGCTTTGGACAGGGGAACACTGAAGCTTTCTTT.

The chain has TRBV13 and TRBJ2-5; TRBD1 matches at 7 bases. CDR1 PRHDT and CDR2 FYEKMQ come from the germline V gene (reference sequence). The V segment lost 6 bases and the J segment 6 bases; nucleotides outside the gene matches: 10. CDR3 size: 14 residues. The CDR3 DNA is TGTGCCAGCAGACGTTCTTTGACAGGGAAGACCCAGTACTTC. It encodes CASRRSLTGKTQYF.

V usage is TRBV6-5 and J usage is TRBJ2-5; D gene unclear. The V end lost 0 bases, the J end lost 14 bases, and 10 bases lay between the germline ends. This CDR3 contains 11 residues. Germline V gives CDR1 MNHEY, CDR2 SVGAGI. CDR3 sequence (DNA): TGTGCCAGCAGTTACTCGAGAAGCCTCTACTTC. Translated: CASSYSRSLYF.

The J gene is TRBJ1-1, the V gene TRBV10-3; 8 positions match TRBD1. CDR1 ENHRY and CDR2 SYGVKD come from the germline V gene. CDR3 length equals 13 residues. V dropped 4 bases and J dropped 5; count of bases not matched to a gene: 3. The CDR3, as DNA: TGTGCCATCAGTGCACAGGGGGATACTGAAGCTTTCTTT. Its translation: CAISAQGDTEAFF.

The genes are TRBV6-6 and TRBJ1-3; 8 bases fit TRBD1. The germline V gene encodes CDR1 MNHNY and CDR2 SVGAGI (reference sequence). The CDR3 is 16 amino acids. V shed 5 bases and J 0 bases; nucleotides not matched to a gene: 6. CDR3 loop: CASSKGTGLSGNTIYF. The DNA of the CDR3 is TGTGCCAGCAGTAAAGGGACAGGACTCTCTGGAAACACCATATATTTT.